The rows below give T cell receptor beta chains drawn from one sample of a study of T cells in Graves' hyperthyroidism and ophthalmopathy. TCRdb re-called the multiplex PCR reads with MiXCR, one entry per CDR3 protein. The sample consists of approximately 740,000 distinct CDR3 sequences, 13% to 15% of them appearing once. The specimen sequenced was blood. The receptors were gathered from a woman in her late teens or twenties with Graves' hyperthyroidism. Both conserved end residues are part of each CDR3. The order of the fields is clone size, D gene, J gene, V gene, CDR3 DNA, CDR3 protein. D genes are given only for firm matches. A row's size may be missing; if present it is once, few, many or a size class.

many . TRBJ2-7 TRBV11-1 TGTGCCAGCAGCTACACGACTGGGAGCTCCTACGAGCAGTACTTC CASSYTTGSSYEQYF
few TRBD2 TRBJ2-5 TRBV5-1 TGCGCCAGCAGCTTGGCCATTACTAGCGGGGGGTTAGAGGAAGAGACCCAGTACTTC CASSLAITSGGLEEETQYF
many . TRBJ2-7 TRBV3-1 TGTGCCAGCAGCCAGTGGTTGTACTCCTACGAGCAGTACTTC CASSQWLYSYEQYF
few . TRBJ1-1 TRBV7-9 TGTGCCAGCAGCCAGGGAAGGGTCATTGGGCTCCTCTTT CASSQGRVIGLLF
. . TRBJ2-7 TRBV20-1 TGCAGTGGTGTTACTATTGTAGCGGCATCCTACGAGCAGTACTTC CSGVTIVAASYEQYF
. . TRBJ2-3 TRBV7-2 TGTGCCAGCAGCTTAGAAAGCGCTAGCACAGATACGCAGTATTTT CASSLESASTDTQYF
many TRBD1 TRBJ2-7 TRBV6-1 TGTGCCAGCAGTTGGGACAGGGACGACGAGCAGTACTTC CASSWDRDDEQYF
. TRBD2 TRBJ2-7 TRBV20-1 TGCAGTGCTAGTATAGCGGGAGCGCCCTACGAGCAGTACTTC CSASIAGAPYEQYF
. TRBD1 TRBJ1-1 TRBV11-2 TGTGCCAGCAGCTTAGCACAGGGGTGGGGCACTGAAGCTTTCTTT CASSLAQGWGTEAFF
few TRBD1 TRBJ1-3 TRBV7-9 TGTGCCAGCAGCTTAGTTGGACAGGCGTCAGTCGAGTTCCACCTTGGAAACACCATATATTTT CASSLVGQASVEFHLGNTIYF
. TRBD2 TRBJ2-7 TRBV28 TGTGCCAGCAGTTATATGCTAGCGGGCTCCTACGAGCAGTACTTC CASSYMLAGSYEQYF
many . TRBJ2-3 TRBV30 TGTGCCTGGAGTTTGGATACGCAGTATTTT CAWSLDTQYF
. . TRBJ2-7 TRBV5-1 TGCGCCAGCAGCTTAGAGACCTTAGCCCCCCCTACCTACGAGCAGTACTTC CASSLETLAPPTYEQYF
many . TRBJ1-5 TRBV6-1 TGTGCCAGCAGTGAGCTGGGACGTAGTCAGCCCCAGCATTTT CASSELGRSQPQHF
once TRBD1 TRBJ1-6 TRBV6-5 TGTGCCAGCAGTTACGACAGGGGGGATAATTCACCCCTCCACTTT CASSYDRGDNSPLHF
. . TRBJ1-2 TRBV28 TGTGCCATCACGCAGCCAGCGGTCACCTATGGCTACACCTTC CAITQPAVTYGYTF
few . TRBJ1-2 TRBV7-9 TGTGCCAGCAGCGACGGACAGTATGGCTACACCTTC CASSDGQYGYTF
. . TRBJ2-3 TRBV19 TGTGCCAGTAGTTCCCAGGGCTTTGGGGCGCAGTATTTT CASSSQGFGAQYF
many . TRBJ1-4 TRBV30 TGTGCCTGGAGTGTATGGGGGTCGGGTGAAAAACTGTTTTTT CAWSVWGSGEKLFF
few . TRBJ2-1 TRBV27 TGTGCCAGCAGTTTATATAGCGAGCAGAATGAGCAGTTCTTC CASSLYSEQNEQFF
. TRBD1 TRBJ1-2 TRBV2 TGTGCCATCACCCAACAGGGGAACTATGGCTACACCTTC CAITQQGNYGYTF
few . TRBJ1-1 TRBV3-1 TGTGCCAGCAGCCGCAGACACGGCGGGACTGCGAACACTGAAGCTTTCTTT CASSRRHGGTANTEAFF
many . TRBJ2-3 TRBV7-3 TGTGCCAGCAGCAAGGGGAAACGCACAGATACGCAGTATTTT CASSKGKRTDTQYF
many . TRBJ2-1 TRBV19 TGTGCCAGTAGTATAGGCACAGCATACAATGAGCAGTTCTTC CASSIGTAYNEQFF
many . TRBJ1-5 TRBV30 TGTGCCTGGAGCGGGGGGTATAGCAATCAGCCCCAGCATTTT CAWSGGYSNQPQHF
many . TRBJ2-5 TRBV6-1 TGTGCCAGCAGTGGGGGGCTATGGGAGACCCAGTACTTC CASSGGLWETQYF
. TRBD2 TRBJ2-7 TRBV7-9 TGTGCCAGCAGCTCCGCGTGGGGACTAGCTACCGAGCAGTACTTC CASSSAWGLATEQYF
. TRBD1 TRBJ2-2 TRBV5-5 TGTGCCAGCAGCCTCTTCGGGACAGAGAACACCGGGGAGCTGTTTTTT CASSLFGTENTGELFF
many . TRBJ1-3 TRBV27 TGTGCCAGCAGTTTAGGAAGCGCCGGCTCTGGAAACACCATATATTTT CASSLGSAGSGNTIYF
. . TRBJ2-1 TRBV4-3 TGCGCCAGCAGCCCAGGGGTGGGATCGGGCAATGAGCAGTTCTTC CASSPGVGSGNEQFF
many . TRBJ2-7 TRBV7-2 TGTGCCAGCAGCTCGCGTGGGAGTGGAGACTACGAGCAGTACTTC CASSSRGSGDYEQYF
many TRBD1 TRBJ2-7 TRBV10-3 TGTGCCATCAGTGTCAGACAGGGAAACTACGAGCAGTACTTC CAISVRQGNYEQYF
few . TRBJ1-3 TRBV6-1 TGTGCCAGCAGTGAAAGGTCTCGCTCTGGAAACACCATATATTTT CASSERSRSGNTIYF
many . TRBJ1-1 TRBV3-1 TGTGCCAGCAGCCGCGGCGGGCCTAGGAACACTGAAGCTTTCTTT CASSRGGPRNTEAFF
many . TRBJ2-1 TRBV3-1 TGTGCCAGCAGCCAAGACTCTAGATACAATGAGCAGTTCTTC CASSQDSRYNEQFF